This is a list of T cell receptor beta chains from one sample in a study of cytomegalovirus exposure and HLA in healthy donors. Assay used: immunoSEQ multiplex PCR; TCRdb lists only in-frame clones, some missing. The sample includes over 65,000 clones, roughly 80% of them seen just once. Sample: PBMCs. All receptors come from a middle-aged woman in good health and CMV-seropositive. The CDR3 runs from the conserved cysteine through the conserved F or W. Each record gives: V gene, clone size, J gene, D gene, CDR3 protein, CDR3 DNA. The D gene is left open where the match is weak. Clone size is not always given. Where it is, it says once, few, many or a class for expanded clones.

>TRBV9|NA|TRBJ2-5|TRBD2
CASSVGSGLAGYETQYF
TGTGCCAGCAGCGTGGGATCCGGACTAGCGGGGTATGAGACCCAGTACTTC
>TRBV5-1|NA|TRBJ2-5|NA
CASSPGSLQETQYF
TGCGCCAGCAGCCCCGGTAGCCTACAAGAGACCCAGTACTTC
>TRBV6-4|NA|TRBJ2-7|TRBD2
CASSDGGLAGEFYEQYF
TGTGCCAGCAGTGACGGGGGACTAGCGGGAGAGTTCTACGAGCAGTACTTC
>TRBV5-6|NA|TRBJ1-1|NA
CASSLAGSRGDTEAFF
TGTGCCAGCAGCTTAGCAGGATCGCGGGGGGACACTGAAGCTTTCTTT
>TRBV19|NA|TRBJ2-3|TRBD2
CASRPGLAGPGRQYF
TGTGCCAGTAGGCCCGGACTAGCGGGACCGGGGAGGCAGTATTTT
>TRBV14|NA|TRBJ1-4|NA
CASSQDPGSMVTNEKLFF
TGTGCCAGCAGCCAAGACCCGGGGTCGATGGTAACTAATGAAAAACTGTTTTTT
>TRBV7-3|NA|TRBJ2-7|NA
CASSLNWGPYEQYF
TGTGCCAGCAGCTTAAATTGGGGGCCGTACGAGCAGTACTTC
>TRBV18|few|TRBJ1-5|NA
CASSGGGQSNQPQHF
TGTGCCAGCTCTGGGGGGGGGCAGAGCAATCAGCCCCAGCATTTT
>TRBV6-5|NA|TRBJ1-5|NA
CASSSKGAQPQHF
TGTGCCAGCAGTTCGAAAGGGGCTCAGCCCCAGCATTTT
>TRBV28|NA|TRBJ2-7|NA
CASSLLRQFTYEQYF
TGTGCCAGCAGTTTACTTAGACAGTTCACCTACGAGCAGTACTTC
>TRBV5-4|NA|TRBJ1-3|TRBD1
CASSSSGTGLFSGNTIYF
TGTGCCAGCAGCTCCTCCGGGACAGGATTGTTCTCTGGAAACACCATATATTTT
>TRBV7-3|NA|TRBJ1-1|NA
CASSLGQYTEAFF
TGTGCCAGCAGCCTTGGACAGTACACTGAAGCTTTCTTT
>TRBV19|NA|TRBJ2-4|TRBD1
CASSITGGVNIQYF
TGTGCCAGTAGTATCACAGGGGGCGTCAACATTCAGTACTTC
>TRBV15|NA|TRBJ2-1|TRBD1
CATSSKTGGSYNEQFF
TGTGCCACCAGCAGTAAAACAGGGGGCTCCTACAATGAGCAGTTCTTC
>TRBV18|NA|TRBJ2-1|NA
CASSPSTGLNEQFF
TGTGCCAGCTCACCTTCCACAGGGTTGAATGAGCAGTTCTTC
>TRBV28|once|TRBJ2-5|NA
CASHTIGGERVETQYF
TGTGCCAGCCATACAATCGGTGGGGAGCGGGTAGAGACCCAGTACTTC
>TRBV13|NA|TRBJ1-2|TRBD1
CASSSISGGTLYGYTF
TGTGCCAGCAGCTCTATATCAGGGGGCACCCTCTATGGCTACACCTTC
>TRBV19|NA|TRBJ1-2|TRBD1
CASSKGQGAKNYGYTF
TGTGCCAGTAGTAAAGGACAGGGGGCGAAAAACTATGGCTACACCTTC
>TRBV7-9|NA|TRBJ1-2|NA
CASTEMGQALSLHGYTF
TGTGCCAGCACCGAAATGGGGCAGGCTCTGTCCCTCCATGGCTACACCTTC
>TRBV10-1|NA|TRBJ2-1|TRBD1
CASSPDRVGYNEQFF
TGCGCCAGCAGCCCCGACAGGGTGGGCTACAATGAGCAGTTCTTC
>TRBV4-2|NA|TRBJ2-7|TRBD2
CASSREGLGSSYEQYF
TGTGCCAGCAGTCGGGAGGGGCTAGGGAGCTCCTACGAGCAGTACTTC
>TRBV7-3|NA|TRBJ2-5|TRBD2
CASSLSGGVETQYF
TGTGCCAGCAGCTTAAGCGGGGGGGTAGAGACCCAGTACTTC
>TRBV28|NA|TRBJ2-1|NA
CASSLIYQGGNEQFF
TGTGCCAGCAGCCTAATATACCAGGGGGGCAATGAGCAGTTCTTC
>TRBV19|NA|TRBJ1-2|NA
CASRDTPDTPYTF
TGTGCCAGTAGAGACACCCCGGACACCCCCTACACCTTC
>TRBV19|few|TRBJ1-5|TRBD1
CASSEGFGTGVPNQPQHF
TGTGCCAGTAGTGAGGGCTTTGGGACAGGGGTTCCCAATCAGCCCCAGCATTTT
>TRBV7-6|NA|TRBJ2-3|NA
CASSLVAGTDTQYF
TGTGCCAGCAGCTTAGTGGCAGGCACAGATACGCAGTATTTT